What follows are 2 T cell receptor beta chains derived from one specimen sequenced in a study of T cells in tuberculosis (dated by TCRdb to 2016 to 2019). Libraries were constructed by the immunoSEQ multiplex PCR assay. What TCRdb holds here is the immuneACCESS table cut down to in-frame rearrangements. Part of the clones is not present; checked against another copy, under half of the missing clones reflect an unresolved V gene, and the others are unexplained. In this sample the table shows 25,000 to 35,000 clones, 90% to 95% of which occur a single time. Of the sample, over 4.5% falls within the top ten clones. The material sequenced was PBMCs. The source is a donor under 30 with latent tuberculosis or without tuberculosis infection.

The chain carries TRBV6-5 and TRBJ1-1; weak D call: TRBD1 (5 bases). Trimming cost V 2 bases and J 5 bases, with 15 bases left between them. Per germline, CDR1 MNHEY and CDR2 SVGAGI. This CDR3 has 15 residues. The CDR3 reads CASSYMQGLGTEAFF. The DNA of the CDR3 is TGTGCCAGCAGTTACATGCAGGGACTGGGAACTGAAGCTTTCTTT.

This clone was observed a single time. The V gene is TRBV4-3, the J gene TRBJ2-1, with 7 nucleotides matching TRBD1. V was pared by 0 bases and J by 3 bases, with 5 bases of the junction left unmatched. Germline CDR1 LGHNA, CDR2 YSLEER. This CDR3 has 16 amino acids. CDR3 bases: TGCGCCAGCAGCCAAGACTTAGGGGGCTTCTACAATGAGCAGTTCTTC. This gives the protein CASSQDLGGFYNEQFF.